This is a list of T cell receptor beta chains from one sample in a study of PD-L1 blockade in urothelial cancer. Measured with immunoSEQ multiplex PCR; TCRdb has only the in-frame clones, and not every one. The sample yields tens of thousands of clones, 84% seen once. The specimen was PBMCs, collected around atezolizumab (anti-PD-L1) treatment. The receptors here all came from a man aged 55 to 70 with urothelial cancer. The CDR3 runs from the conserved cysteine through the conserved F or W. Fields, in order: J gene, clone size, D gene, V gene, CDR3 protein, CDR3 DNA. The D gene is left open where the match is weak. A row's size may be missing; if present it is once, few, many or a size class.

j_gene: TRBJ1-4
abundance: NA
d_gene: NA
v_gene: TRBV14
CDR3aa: CASSQTGAGAEKLFF
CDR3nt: TGTGCCAGCAGCCAGACGGGCGCAGGGGCGGAAAAACTGTTTTTT

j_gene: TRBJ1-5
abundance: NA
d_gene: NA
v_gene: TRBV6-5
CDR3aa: CASSYNRDSNQPQHF
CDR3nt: TGTGCCAGCAGTTACAACAGAGATAGCAATCAGCCCCAGCATTTT

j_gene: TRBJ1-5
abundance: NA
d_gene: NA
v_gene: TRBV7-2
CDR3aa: CASTTNNQPQHF
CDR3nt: TGTGCCAGCACCACAAATAATCAGCCCCAGCATTTT

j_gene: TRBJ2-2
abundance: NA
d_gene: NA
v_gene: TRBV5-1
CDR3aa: CASSLGGDTGELFF
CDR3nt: TGCGCCAGCAGCTTGGGCGGGGACACCGGGGAGCTGTTTTTT

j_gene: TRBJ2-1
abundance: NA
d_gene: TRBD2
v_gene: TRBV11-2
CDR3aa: CASSRGTSRFF
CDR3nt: TGTGCCAGCAGCCGAGGGACTAGCCGGTTCTTC

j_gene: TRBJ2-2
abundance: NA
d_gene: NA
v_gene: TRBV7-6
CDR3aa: CASSLAGQPGELFF
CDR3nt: TGTGCCAGCAGCTTAGCGGGGCAGCCCGGGGAGCTGTTTTTT

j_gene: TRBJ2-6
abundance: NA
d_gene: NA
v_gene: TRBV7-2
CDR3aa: CASSLRGSKGRGANVLTF
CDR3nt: TGTGCCAGCAGCTTAAGGGGAAGTAAGGGTAGAGGGGCCAACGTCCTGACTTTC

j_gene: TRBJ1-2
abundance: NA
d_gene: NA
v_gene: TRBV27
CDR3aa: CASSLEGRGLNYGYTF
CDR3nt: TGTGCCAGCAGTTTAGAGGGCAGGGGCCTAAACTATGGCTACACCTTC

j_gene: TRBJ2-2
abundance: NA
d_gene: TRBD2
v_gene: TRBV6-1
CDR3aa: CASSEFAQRGAPGELFF
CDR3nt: TGTGCCAGCAGTGAATTCGCCCAGCGGGGGGCTCCCGGGGAGCTGTTTTTT

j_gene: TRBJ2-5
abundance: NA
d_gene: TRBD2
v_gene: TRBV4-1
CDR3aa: CASSRSGSTQETQYF
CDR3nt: TGCGCCAGCAGCCGTAGCGGGAGCACACAAGAGACCCAGTACTTC

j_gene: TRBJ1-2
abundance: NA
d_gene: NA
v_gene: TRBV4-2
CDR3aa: CASSQAGDNYGYTF
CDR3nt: TGTGCCAGCAGCCAAGCGGGGGATAACTATGGCTACACCTTC

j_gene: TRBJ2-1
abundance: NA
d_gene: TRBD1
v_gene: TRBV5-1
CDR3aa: CASSRQGLSSYNEQFF
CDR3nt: TGCGCCAGCAGCCGACAGGGCCTGAGCTCCTACAATGAGCAGTTCTTC

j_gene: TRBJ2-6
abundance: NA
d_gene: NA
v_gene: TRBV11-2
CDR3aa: CASSLTGHYSGANVLTF
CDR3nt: TGTGCCAGCAGCCTGACGGGACACTACTCTGGGGCCAACGTCCTGACTTTC

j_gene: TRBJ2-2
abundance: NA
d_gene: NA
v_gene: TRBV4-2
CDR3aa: CASSQDSTPWGELFF
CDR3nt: TGTGCCAGCAGCCAAGATAGCACACCGTGGGGGGAGCTGTTTTTT

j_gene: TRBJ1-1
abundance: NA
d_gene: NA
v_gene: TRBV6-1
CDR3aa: CASSVGDRYTEAFF
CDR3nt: TGTGCCAGCAGTGTGGGAGACAGGTACACTGAAGCTTTCTTT

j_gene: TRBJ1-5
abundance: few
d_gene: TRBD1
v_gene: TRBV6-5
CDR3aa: CASSRTGQGIQPQHF
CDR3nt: TGTGCCAGCAGTCGAACTGGACAGGGGATTCAGCCCCAGCATTTT

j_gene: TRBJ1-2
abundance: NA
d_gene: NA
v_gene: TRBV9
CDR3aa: CASSVGQTRTLDGYTF
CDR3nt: TGTGCCAGCAGCGTCGGACAAACCCGTACCCTTGACGGCTACACCTTC

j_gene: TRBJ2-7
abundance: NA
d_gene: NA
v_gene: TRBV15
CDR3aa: CATSREGGSYEQYF
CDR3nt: TGTGCCACCAGCAGAGAGGGGGGCTCCTACGAGCAGTACTTC

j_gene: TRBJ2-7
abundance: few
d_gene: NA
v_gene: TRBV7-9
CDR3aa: CASSPKVGATLSYEQYF
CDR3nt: TGTGCCAGCAGCCCGAAAGTGGGGGCAACACTCTCCTACGAGCAGTACTTC

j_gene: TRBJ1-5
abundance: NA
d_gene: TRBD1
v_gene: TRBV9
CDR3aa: CASSLGQGANQPQHF
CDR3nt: TGTGCCAGCAGCCTGGGACAGGGTGCTAATCAGCCCCAGCATTTT

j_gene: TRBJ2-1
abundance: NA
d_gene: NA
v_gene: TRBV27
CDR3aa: CASSLWLAPYNEQFF
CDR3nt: TGTGCCAGCAGTTTATGGCTAGCGCCCTACAATGAGCAGTTCTTC

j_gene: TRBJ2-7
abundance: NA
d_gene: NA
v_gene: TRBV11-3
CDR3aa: CASSLDLSGSEQYF
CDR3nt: TGTGCCAGCAGCTTAGATCTTTCAGGATCCGAGCAGTACTTC

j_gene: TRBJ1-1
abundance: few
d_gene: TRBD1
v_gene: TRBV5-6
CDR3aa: CASSPGGTGSWAAEAFF
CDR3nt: TGTGCCAGCAGCCCCGGAGGGACAGGGAGTTGGGCTGCTGAAGCTTTCTTT

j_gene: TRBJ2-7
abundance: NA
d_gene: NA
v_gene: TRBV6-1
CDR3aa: CASSGGGAPGEQYF
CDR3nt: TGTGCCAGCAGTGGCGGAGGGGCCCCGGGGGAGCAGTACTTC

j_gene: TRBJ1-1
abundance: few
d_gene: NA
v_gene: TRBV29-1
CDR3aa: CSVENREWAFF
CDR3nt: TGCAGCGTTGAAAACAGAGAATGGGCTTTCTTT

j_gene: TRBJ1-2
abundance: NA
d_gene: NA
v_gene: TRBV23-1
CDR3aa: CASSQMTGYGYTF
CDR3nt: TGCGCCAGCAGTCAAATGACAGGCTATGGCTACACCTTC

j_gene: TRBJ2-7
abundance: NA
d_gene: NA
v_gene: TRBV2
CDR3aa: CASRNRARGYYEQYF
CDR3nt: TGTGCCAGCAGGAACAGGGCCCGGGGCTACTACGAGCAGTACTTC

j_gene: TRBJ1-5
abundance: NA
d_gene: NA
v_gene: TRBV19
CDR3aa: CASSSGSGNQPQHF
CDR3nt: TGTGCCAGTAGTTCCGGGTCGGGCAATCAGCCCCAGCATTTT

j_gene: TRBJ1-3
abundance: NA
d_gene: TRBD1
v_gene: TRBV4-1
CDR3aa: CASSQPTGRGDIYF
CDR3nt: TGCGCCAGCAGCCAACCGACAGGGCGCGGGGACATATATTTT

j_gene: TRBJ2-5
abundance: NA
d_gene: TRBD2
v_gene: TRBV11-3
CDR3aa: CASSSGLAGTTQYF
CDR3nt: TGTGCCAGCAGCTCAGGACTAGCGGGCACGACCCAGTACTTC

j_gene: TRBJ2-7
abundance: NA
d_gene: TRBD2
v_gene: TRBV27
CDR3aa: CASSLLPTPGLAGTHEQYF
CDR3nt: TGTGCCAGCAGTTTGCTACCAACGCCTGGACTAGCGGGGACCCACGAGCAGTACTTC

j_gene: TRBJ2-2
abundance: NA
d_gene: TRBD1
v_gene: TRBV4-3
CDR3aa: CASSLGTGGATGELFF
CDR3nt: TGCGCCAGCAGCCTCGGGACAGGGGGCGCGACCGGGGAGCTGTTTTTT

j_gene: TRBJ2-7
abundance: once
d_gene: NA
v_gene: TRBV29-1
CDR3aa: CSVDHLQARGGCEQYF
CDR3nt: TGCAGCGTTGACCACCTACAGGCCAGGGGAGGGTGCGAGCAGTACTTC

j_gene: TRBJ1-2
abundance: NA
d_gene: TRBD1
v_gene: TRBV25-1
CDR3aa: CASGFRATGRCYTF
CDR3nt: TGTGCCAGCGGATTTAGGGCGACAGGGAGGTGCTACACCTTC